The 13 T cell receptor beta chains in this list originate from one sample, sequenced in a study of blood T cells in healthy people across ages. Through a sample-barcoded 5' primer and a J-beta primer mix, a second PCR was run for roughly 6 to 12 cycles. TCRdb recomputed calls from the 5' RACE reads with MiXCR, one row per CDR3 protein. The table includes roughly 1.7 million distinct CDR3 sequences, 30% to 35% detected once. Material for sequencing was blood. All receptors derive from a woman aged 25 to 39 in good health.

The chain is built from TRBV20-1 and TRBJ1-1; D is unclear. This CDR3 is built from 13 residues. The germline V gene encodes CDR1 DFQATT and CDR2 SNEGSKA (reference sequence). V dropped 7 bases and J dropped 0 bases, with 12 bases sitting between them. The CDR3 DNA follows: TGCAGTGAGGTAGGTCGGATGAACACTGAAGCTTTCTTT. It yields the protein CSEVGRMNTEAFF.

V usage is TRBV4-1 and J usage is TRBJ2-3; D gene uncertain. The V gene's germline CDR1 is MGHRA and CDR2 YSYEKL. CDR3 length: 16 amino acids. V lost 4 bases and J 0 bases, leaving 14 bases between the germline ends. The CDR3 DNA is TGCGCCAGCAGCCGGAGCTATCTAAAGAGCACAGATACGCAGTATTTT. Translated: CASSRSYLKSTDTQYF.

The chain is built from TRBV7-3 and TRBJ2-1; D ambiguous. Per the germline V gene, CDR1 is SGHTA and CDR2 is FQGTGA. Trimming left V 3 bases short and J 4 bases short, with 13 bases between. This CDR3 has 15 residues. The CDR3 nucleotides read TGTGCCAGCAGCTTGGGCCCGATTGAATACAATGAGCAGTTCTTC. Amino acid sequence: CASSLGPIEYNEQFF.

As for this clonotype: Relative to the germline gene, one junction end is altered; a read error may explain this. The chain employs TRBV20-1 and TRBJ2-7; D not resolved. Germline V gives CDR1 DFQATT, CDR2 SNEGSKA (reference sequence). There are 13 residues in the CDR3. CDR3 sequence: CIARQQGTYEQYF. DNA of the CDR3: TGCATTGCTAGACAACAAGGAACCTACGAGCAGTACTTC.

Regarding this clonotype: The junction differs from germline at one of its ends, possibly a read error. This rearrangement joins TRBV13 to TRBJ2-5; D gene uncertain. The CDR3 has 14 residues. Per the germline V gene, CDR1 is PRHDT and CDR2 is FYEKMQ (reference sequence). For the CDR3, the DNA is TGTGTCAGCAGCTTAGGCGCCAGGCGGGAGACCCAGTACTTC. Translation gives CVSSLGARRETQYF.

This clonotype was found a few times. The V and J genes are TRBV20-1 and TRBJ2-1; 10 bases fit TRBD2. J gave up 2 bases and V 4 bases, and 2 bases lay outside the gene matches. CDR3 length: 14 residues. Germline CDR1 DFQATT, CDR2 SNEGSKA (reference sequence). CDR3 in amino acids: CSAIAGGAYNEQFF. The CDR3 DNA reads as TGCAGTGCTATAGCGGGAGGTGCCTACAATGAGCAGTTCTTC.

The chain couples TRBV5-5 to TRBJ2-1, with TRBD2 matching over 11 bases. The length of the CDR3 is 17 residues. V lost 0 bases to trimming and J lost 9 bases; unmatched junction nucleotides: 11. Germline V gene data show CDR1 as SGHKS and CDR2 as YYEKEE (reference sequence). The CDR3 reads CASSLDRVAGGIIEQFF. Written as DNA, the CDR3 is TGTGCCAGCAGCTTGGATAGGGTAGCGGGGGGGATAATTGAGCAGTTCTTC. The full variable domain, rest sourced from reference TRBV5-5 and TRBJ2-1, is DAGVTQSPTHLIKTRGQQVTLRCSPISGHKSVSWYQQVLGQGPQFIFQYYEKEERGRGNFPDRFSARQFPNYSSELNVNALLLGDSALYLCASSLDRVAGGIIEQFFGPGTRLTVL.

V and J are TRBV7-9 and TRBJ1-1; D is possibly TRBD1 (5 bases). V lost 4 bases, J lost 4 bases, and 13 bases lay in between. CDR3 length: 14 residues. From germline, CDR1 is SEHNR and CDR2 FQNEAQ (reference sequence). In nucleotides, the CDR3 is TGTGCCAGCAGCTCCCTGACCGGGGGCACTGAAGCTTTCTTT. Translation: CASSSLTGGTEAFF. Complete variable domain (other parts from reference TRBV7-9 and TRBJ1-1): DTGVSQNPRHKITKRGQNVTFRCDPISEHNRLYWYRQTLGQGPEFLTYFQNEAQLEKSRLLSDRFSAERPKGSFSTLEIQRTEQGDSAMYLCASSSLTGGTEAFFGQGTRLTVV.

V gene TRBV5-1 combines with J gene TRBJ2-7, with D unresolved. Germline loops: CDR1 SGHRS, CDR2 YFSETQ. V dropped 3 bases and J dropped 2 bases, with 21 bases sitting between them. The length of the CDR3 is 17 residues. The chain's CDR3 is CASSSYTGGEAPYEQYF. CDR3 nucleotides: TGCGCCAGCAGCTCATACACCGGCGGAGAGGCTCCCTACGAGCAGTACTTC.

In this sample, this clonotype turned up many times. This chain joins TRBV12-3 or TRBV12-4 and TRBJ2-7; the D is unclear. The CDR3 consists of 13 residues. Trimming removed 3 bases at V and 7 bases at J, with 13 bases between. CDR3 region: CASSFAGREEQYF. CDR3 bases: TGTGCCAGCAGTTTTGCTGGTAGAGAAGAGCAGTACTTC.

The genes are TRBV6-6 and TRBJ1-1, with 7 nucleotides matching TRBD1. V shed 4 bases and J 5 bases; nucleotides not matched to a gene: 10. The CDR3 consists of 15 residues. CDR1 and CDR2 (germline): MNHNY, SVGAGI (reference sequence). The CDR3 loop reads CASSFPQGGRTEAFF. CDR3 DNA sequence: TGTGCCAGCAGTTTCCCTCAGGGGGGGCGAACTGAAGCTTTCTTT.

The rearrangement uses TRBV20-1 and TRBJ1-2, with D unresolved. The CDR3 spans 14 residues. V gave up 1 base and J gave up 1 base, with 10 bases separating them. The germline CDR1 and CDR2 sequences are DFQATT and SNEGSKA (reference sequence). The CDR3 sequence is CSARGGSLNYGYTF. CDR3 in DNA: TGCAGTGCTAGAGGAGGCAGCCTTAACTATGGCTACACCTTC.

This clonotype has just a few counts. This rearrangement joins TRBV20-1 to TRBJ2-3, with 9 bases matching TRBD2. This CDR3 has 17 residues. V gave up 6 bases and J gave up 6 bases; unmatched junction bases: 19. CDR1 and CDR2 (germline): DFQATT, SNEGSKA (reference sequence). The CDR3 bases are TGCAGTGCGCCGAGTGCAAGCGGGAGGCACCTAGGGGATACGCAGTATTTT. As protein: CSAPSASGRHLGDTQYF.